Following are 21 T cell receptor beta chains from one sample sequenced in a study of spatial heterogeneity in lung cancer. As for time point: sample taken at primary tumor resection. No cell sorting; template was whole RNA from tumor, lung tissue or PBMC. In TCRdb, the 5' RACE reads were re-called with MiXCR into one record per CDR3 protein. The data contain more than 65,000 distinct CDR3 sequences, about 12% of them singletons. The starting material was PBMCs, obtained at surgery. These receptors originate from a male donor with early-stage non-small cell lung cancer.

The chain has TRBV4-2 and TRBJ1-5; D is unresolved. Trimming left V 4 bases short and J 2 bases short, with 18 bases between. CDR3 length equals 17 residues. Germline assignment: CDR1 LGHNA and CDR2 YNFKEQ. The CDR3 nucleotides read TGTGCCAGCAGCCCAGCCGGCGGGCAGTTAGGCAATCAGCCCCAGCATTTT. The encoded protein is CASSPAGGQLGNQPQHF.

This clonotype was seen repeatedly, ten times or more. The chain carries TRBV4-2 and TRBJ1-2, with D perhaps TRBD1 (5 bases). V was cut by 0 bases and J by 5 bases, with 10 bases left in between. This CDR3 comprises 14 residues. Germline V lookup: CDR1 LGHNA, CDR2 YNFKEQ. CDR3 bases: TGTGCCAGCAGCCAAGAGGCCAGGGAATATGGCTACACCTTC. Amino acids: CASSQEAREYGYTF.

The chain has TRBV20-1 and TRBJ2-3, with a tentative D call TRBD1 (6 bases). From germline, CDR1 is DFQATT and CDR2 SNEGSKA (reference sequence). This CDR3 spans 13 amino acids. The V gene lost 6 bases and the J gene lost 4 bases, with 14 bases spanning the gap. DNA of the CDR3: TGCAGTGCCCAAATGGACAGCGCAGATACGCAGTATTTT. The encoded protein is CSAQMDSADTQYF.

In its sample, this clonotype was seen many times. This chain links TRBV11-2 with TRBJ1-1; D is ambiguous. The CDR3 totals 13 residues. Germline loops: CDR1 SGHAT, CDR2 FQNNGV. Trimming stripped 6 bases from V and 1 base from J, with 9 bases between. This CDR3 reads CASRSLTNTEAFF. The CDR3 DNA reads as TGTGCCAGCAGATCTCTGACGAACACTGAAGCTTTCTTT. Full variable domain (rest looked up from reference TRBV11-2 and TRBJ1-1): EAGVAQSPRYKIIEKRQSVAFWCNPISGHATLYWYQQILGQGPKLLIQFQNNGVVDDSQLPKDRFSAERLKGVDSTLKIQPAKLEDSAVYLCASRSLTNTEAFFGQGTRLTVV.

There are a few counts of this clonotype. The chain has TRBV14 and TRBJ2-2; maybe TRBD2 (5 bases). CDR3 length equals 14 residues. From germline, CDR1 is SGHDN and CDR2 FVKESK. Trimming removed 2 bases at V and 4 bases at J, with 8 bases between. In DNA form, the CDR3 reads TGTGCCAGCAGCCAACTCCGGGGCACCGGGGAGCTGTTTTTT. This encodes CASSQLRGTGELFF. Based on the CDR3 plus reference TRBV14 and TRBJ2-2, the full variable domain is EAGVTQFPSHSVIEKGQTVTLRCDPISGHDNLYWYRRVMGKEIKFLLHFVKESKQDESGMPNNRFLAERTGGTYSTLKVQPAELEDSGVYFCASSQLRGTGELFFGEGSRLTVL.

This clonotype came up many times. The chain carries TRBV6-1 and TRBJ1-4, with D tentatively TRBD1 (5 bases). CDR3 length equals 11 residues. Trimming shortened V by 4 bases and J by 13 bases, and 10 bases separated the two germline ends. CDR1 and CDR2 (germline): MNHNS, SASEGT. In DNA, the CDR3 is TGTGCCAGCAGTGGCCGGGACCTACTGTTTTTT. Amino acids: CASSGRDLLFF.

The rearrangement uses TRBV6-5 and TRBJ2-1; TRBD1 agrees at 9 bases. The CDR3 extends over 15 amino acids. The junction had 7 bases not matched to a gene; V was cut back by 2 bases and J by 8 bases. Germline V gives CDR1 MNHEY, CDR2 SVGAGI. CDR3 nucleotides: TGTGCCAGCAGTTACGGGAACAGGGGGCTCGATGAGCAGTTCTTC. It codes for CASSYGNRGLDEQFF.

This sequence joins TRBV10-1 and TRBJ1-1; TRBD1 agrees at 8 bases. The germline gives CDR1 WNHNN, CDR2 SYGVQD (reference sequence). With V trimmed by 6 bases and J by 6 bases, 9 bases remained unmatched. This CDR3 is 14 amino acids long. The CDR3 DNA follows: TGCGCCAGCAGACCCTCCCAGGGGGCATCTGAAGCTTTCTTT. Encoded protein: CASRPSQGASEAFF.

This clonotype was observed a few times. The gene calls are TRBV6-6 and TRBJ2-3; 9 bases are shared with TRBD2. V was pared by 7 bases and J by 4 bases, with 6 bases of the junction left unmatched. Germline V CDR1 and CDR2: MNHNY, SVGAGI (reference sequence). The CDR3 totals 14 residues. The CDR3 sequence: CASKEAGGPDTQYF. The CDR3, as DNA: TGTGCCAGCAAGGAGGCGGGGGGGCCAGATACGCAGTATTTT.

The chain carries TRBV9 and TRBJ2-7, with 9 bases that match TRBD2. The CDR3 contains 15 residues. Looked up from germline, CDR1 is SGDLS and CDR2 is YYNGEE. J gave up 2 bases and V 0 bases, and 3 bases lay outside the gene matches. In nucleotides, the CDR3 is TGTGCCAGCAGCGTAGACCTAGCGGGAACCTACGAGCAGTACTTC. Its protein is CASSVDLAGTYEQYF.

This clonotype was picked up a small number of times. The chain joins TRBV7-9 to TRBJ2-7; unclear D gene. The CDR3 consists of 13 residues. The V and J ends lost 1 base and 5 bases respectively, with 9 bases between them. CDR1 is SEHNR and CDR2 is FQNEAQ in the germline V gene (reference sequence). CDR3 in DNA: TGTGCCAGCAGCTTAGAAGGGAACGACGAGCAGTACTTC. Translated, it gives CASSLEGNDEQYF.

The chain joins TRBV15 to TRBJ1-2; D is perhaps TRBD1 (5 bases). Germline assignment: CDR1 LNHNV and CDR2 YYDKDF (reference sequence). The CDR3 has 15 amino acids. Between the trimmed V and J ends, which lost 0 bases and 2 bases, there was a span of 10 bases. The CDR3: CATSRDKGANYGYTF. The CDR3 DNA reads TGTGCCACCAGCAGAGATAAAGGGGCGAACTATGGCTACACCTTC. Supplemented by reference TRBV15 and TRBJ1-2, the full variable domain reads DAMVIQNPRYQVTQFGKPVTLSCSQTLNHNVMYWYQQKSSQAPKLLFHYYDKDFNNEADTPDNFQSRRPNTSFCFLDIRSPGLGDTAMYLCATSRDKGANYGYTFGSGTRLTVV.

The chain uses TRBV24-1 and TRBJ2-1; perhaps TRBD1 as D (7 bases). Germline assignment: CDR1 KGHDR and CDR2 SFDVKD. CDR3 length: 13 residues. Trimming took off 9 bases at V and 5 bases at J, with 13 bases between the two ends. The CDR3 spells CATAGGSHNEQFF. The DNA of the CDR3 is TGTGCCACCGCAGGGGGGAGCCACAATGAGCAGTTCTTC.

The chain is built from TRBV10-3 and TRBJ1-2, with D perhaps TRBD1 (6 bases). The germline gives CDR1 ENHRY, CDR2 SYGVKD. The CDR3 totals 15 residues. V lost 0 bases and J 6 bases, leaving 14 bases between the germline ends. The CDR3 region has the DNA TGTGCCATCAGTGAGTCCGCAGGGGCTCCCAATGGCTACACCTTC. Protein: CAISESAGAPNGYTF.

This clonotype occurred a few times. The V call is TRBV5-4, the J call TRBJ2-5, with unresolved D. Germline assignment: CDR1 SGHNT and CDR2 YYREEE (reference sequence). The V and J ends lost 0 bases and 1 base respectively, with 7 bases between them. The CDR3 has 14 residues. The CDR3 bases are TGTGCCAGCAGCTTGGAGGTCAGCCAAGAGACCCAGTACTTC. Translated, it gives CASSLEVSQETQYF.

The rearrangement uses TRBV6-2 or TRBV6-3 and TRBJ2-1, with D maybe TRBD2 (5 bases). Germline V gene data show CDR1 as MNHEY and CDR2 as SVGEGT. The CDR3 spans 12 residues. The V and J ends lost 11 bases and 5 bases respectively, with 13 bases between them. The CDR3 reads CAGSGIDNEQFF. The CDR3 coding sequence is TGTGCCGGATCCGGGATCGACAATGAGCAGTTCTTC.

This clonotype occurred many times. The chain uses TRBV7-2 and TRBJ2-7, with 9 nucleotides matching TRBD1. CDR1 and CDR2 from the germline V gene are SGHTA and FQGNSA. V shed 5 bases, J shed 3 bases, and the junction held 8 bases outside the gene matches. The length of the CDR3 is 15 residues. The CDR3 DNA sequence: TGTGCCAGCAGCCCACAGGGGGCGGGGCACTACGAGCAGTACTTC. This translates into CASSPQGAGHYEQYF. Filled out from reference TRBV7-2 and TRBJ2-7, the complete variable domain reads GAGVSQSPSNKVTEKGKDVELRCDPISGHTALYWYRQSLGQGLEFLIYFQGNSAPDKSGLPSDRFSAERTGGSVSTLTIQRTQQEDSAVYLCASSPQGAGHYEQYFGPGTRLTVT.

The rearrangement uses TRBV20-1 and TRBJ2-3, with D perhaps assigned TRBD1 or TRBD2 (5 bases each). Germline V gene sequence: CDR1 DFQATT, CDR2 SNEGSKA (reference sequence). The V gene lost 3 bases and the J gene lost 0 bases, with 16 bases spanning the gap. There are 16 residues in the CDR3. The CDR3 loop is CSARIWDVASTDTQYF. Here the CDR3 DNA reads TGCAGTGCTAGGATCTGGGACGTCGCTAGCACAGATACGCAGTATTTT.

The CDR3 nucleotides are TGTGCCAGCAGTGACTCGAGGGGGCCCTGGAATGAGCAGTTCTTC. This translates into CASSDSRGPWNEQFF. The chain is built from TRBV6-4 and TRBJ2-1; TRBD1 agrees at 7 bases. Germline assignment: CDR1 MRHNA and CDR2 SNTAGT. J gave up 7 bases and V 0 bases, and 6 bases lay outside the gene matches. This CDR3 has 15 residues.

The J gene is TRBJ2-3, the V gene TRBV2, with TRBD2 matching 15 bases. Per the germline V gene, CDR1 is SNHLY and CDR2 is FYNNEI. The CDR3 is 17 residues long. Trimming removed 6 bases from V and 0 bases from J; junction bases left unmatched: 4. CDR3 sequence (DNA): TGTGCCAGCAGGGAGGGACTAGCGGGGGGAAGCACAGATACGCAGTATTTT. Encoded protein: CASREGLAGGSTDTQYF.

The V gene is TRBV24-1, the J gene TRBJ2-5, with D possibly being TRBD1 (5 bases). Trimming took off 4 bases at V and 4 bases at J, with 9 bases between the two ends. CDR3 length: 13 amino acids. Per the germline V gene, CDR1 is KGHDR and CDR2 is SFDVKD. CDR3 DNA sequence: TGTGCCACCAGTGAGCTAGGGGCAGAGACCCAGTACTTC. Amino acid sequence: CATSELGAETQYF.